The clone carrying this T cell receptor (beta chain) was counted at least ten times. MiXCR, run by TCRdb on the 5' RACE reads, gives a single entry per CDR3 protein. The sample lists 63,000 or so distinct CDR3 sequences; about 17% were seen once. These data originate in a study of T cells of healthy individuals. V was clipped by 8 bases and J by 2 bases, with 12 bases between them. The CDR3 is 12 amino acids. The germline gives CDR1 DFQATT, CDR2 SNEGSKA (reference sequence). The sequence derives from a human donor in good health. The chain recombines TRBV20-1 with TRBJ2-5; the D gene is possibly TRBD2 (5 bases). The DNA of the CDR3 is TGCAGTATACGGGAATATCAAGAGACCCAGTACTTC. Encoded protein: CSIREYQETQYF.